The clone carrying this T cell receptor (beta chain) has more than one count but fewer than ten. Its specificity is not known. The sample belongs to a study of CD8 T cells in ankylosing spondylitis. Study outcomes and limitations: Matched synovial fluid from ankylosing spondylitis patients was reported to be enriched for disease-linked clones. Disease-linked clones had a CD8+ phenotype and relatively low frequency in peripheral blood. Within ankylosing spondylitis blood, a TCR beta motif made up of seven to nine highly homologous variants appeared to be characteristic.

As the method for making TCR beta libraries, quantitative 5'-RACE with molecular barcodes was used. TCRdb re-derived calls from the 5' RACE reads in MiXCR, one entry per CDR3 protein. The sample includes approximately 400,000 distinct CDR3 sequences, approximately 17% of them seen just once. Germline V gene sequence: CDR1 MNHNS, CDR2 SASEGT. The CDR3 covers 13 residues. Trimming removed 4 bases at V and 5 bases at J, with 11 bases between. The chain links TRBV6-1 to TRBJ1-1; D is uncertain. The receptor was derived from a male donor with ankylosing spondylitis. The specimen sequenced was blood, either unsorted or a sorted T cell fraction (not recorded which). This chain's CDR3 is CASSVFERTEAFF. The CDR3 DNA reads TGTGCCAGCAGTGTGTTCGAGAGGACTGAAGCTTTCTTT.